The following is a TCR beta chain sequence with its context. Its matching antigen is unknown. Analysis of PBMCs was direct, with no culture step. The data were obtained in a study of neoadjuvant anti-PD-1 for oral cavity cancer. Across the study: Around day 43, patients without progression received a fourth nivolumab dose before surgery. Study-wide points: After neoadjuvant nivolumab, PBMC T cell clonality was significantly higher in non-responders than responders.

V shed 4 bases and J 6 bases; nucleotides not matched to a gene: 3. Looked up from germline, CDR1 is SQVTM and CDR2 is ANQGSEA. The length of the CDR3 is 13 residues. Blood libraries mostly used around 0.45 ug genomic DNA, six replicates each. This table comes from immunoSEQ multiplex PCR, and its TCRdb copy is limited to in-frame clones, with some not included. The sample lists 30,000 to 35,000 clones; approximately 90% were seen once. The material sequenced was PBMCs, taken before nivolumab (anti-PD-1) treatment. The genes are TRBV29-1 and TRBJ1-4; 9 nucleotides match TRBD1. The source of this sequence is a person aged 35 to 85 with oral cavity squamous cell carcinoma. The CDR3 nucleotides read TGCAGCGTTGCGACAGGGGGACATGAAAAACTGTTTTTT. Residues: CSVATGGHEKLFF.